The 13 T cell receptor beta chains listed next were all sequenced from one sample in a study of T-cell reconstitution after alpha-beta-depleted transplantation in children. This sample's TCRbeta library carried unique molecular identifier barcodes. MiXCR, applied by TCRdb to the PCR reads, yields one record per CDR3 protein. In the table there are about 490,000 distinct CDR3 sequences, about 11% of which are singletons. Here the sequenced sample was PBMCs, taken before TCRalphabeta/CD19-depleted stem cell transplant. These TCRs come from a child aged 2 to 15 with inherited bone marrow failure, due to receive a stem cell transplant.

This chain connects TRBV15 to TRBJ2-1; D is unclear. Germline loops: CDR1 LNHNV, CDR2 YYDKDF (reference sequence). The CDR3 length is 15 residues. The V and J ends lost 1 base and 0 bases respectively, with 7 bases between them. CDR3 DNA: TGTGCCACCAGCAGAGTTTTCGGCTCCTACAATGAGCAGTTCTTC. This encodes CATSRVFGSYNEQFF. Complete variable domain (other parts from reference TRBV15 and TRBJ2-1): DAMVIQNPRYQVTQFGKPVTLSCSQTLNHNVMYWYQQKSSQAPKLLFHYYDKDFNNEADTPDNFQSRRPNTSFCFLDIRSPGLGDTAMYLCATSRVFGSYNEQFFGPGTRLTVL.

The chain employs TRBV11-2 and TRBJ2-5; 7 bases fit TRBD1. This CDR3 has 12 amino acids. V lost 10 bases, J lost 9 bases, and 11 bases stayed unmatched. The germline CDR1 and CDR2 sequences are SGHAT and FQNNGV. For the CDR3, the DNA is TGTGCCACCAGGGGGAGAAGTGTTGCCCAGTACTTC. It specifies CATRGRSVAQYF.

This clonotype was recorded many times. The chain uses TRBV5-1 and TRBJ2-1; TRBD1 matches 7 bases. The CDR3 extends over 14 amino acids. J was trimmed by 4 bases and V by 4 bases; bases with no gene match: 5. Germline V gives CDR1 SGHRS, CDR2 YFSETQ. The CDR3 nucleotides are TGCGCCAGCAGCATGGGACAGCCATACAATGAGCAGTTCTTC. It encodes CASSMGQPYNEQFF.

This clonotype was seen ten or more times. This rearrangement joins TRBV6-2 or TRBV6-3 to TRBJ2-1; 12 bases align to TRBD2. The V gene end was trimmed by 6 bases and the J gene end by 0 bases; junction bases not matched to a gene: 15. The CDR3 extends over 20 amino acids. The V gene's germline CDR1 is MNHEY and CDR2 SVGEGT. The CDR3 DNA is TGTGCCAGCAGACGATCAAGACTAGCGGGAGCCCCTAGCTCCTACAATGAGCAGTTCTTC. This codes for CASRRSRLAGAPSSYNEQFF.

This clonotype has a single count. This may stem from a read error, because a much larger clone lies one nucleotide away. The CDR3 bases are TGTGCCAGCAGGCAAAGGCTAAGTGGAGGCGGGGAGCTGTTTTTT. Encoded protein: CASRQRLSGGGELFF. The chain joins TRBV3-1 to TRBJ2-2, with a possible D match to TRBD2 (5 bases). This CDR3 comprises 15 residues. Looked up from germline, CDR1 is LGHDT and CDR2 is YNNKEL (reference sequence). V gave up 6 bases and J gave up 7 bases, with 18 bases separating them. The full variable domain, completed using reference TRBV3-1 and TRBJ2-2, is DTAVSQTPKYLVTQMGNDKSIKCEQNLGHDTMYWYKQDSKKFLKIMFSYNNKELIINETVPNRFSPKSPDKAHLNLHINSLELGDSAVYFCASRQRLSGGGELFFGEGSRLTVL.

This clonotype was counted many times. CDR3 residues: CASSKGDWAYEQYF. DNA of the CDR3: TGTGCCAGCAGTAAAGGGGATTGGGCCTACGAGCAGTACTTC. This rearrangement joins TRBV2 to TRBJ2-7; D is perhaps TRBD1 (5 bases). With 5 bases removed from V and 2 bases from J, the gap between germline ends came to 13 bases. The V gene's germline CDR1 is SNHLY and CDR2 FYNNEI. The length of the CDR3 is 14 residues.

This clonotype was detected many times. The gene calls are TRBV5-1 and TRBJ2-3; D may be TRBD1 or TRBD2 (6 bases each). Germline CDR1 and CDR2: SGHRS and YFSETQ. The V end lost 0 bases, the J end lost 5 bases, and 10 bases lay between the germline ends. There are 14 residues in the CDR3. Written as DNA, the CDR3 is TGCGCCAGCAGCTTGGGAGGGGGAGGAGATACGCAGTATTTT. As protein: CASSLGGGGDTQYF. The full variable domain, with the rest looked up from reference TRBV5-1 and TRBJ2-3, is KAGVTQTPRYLIKTRGQQVTLSCSPISGHRSVSWYQQTPGQGLQFLFEYFSETQRNKGNFPGRFSGRQFSNSRSEMNVSTLELGDSALYLCASSLGGGGDTQYFGPGTRLTVL.

This clonotype has just a few counts. The CDR3 loop reads CSAPTGGEQYF. DNA for the CDR3: TGCAGTGCCCCGACGGGGGGCGAGCAGTACTTC. The rearrangement uses TRBV20-1 and TRBJ2-7; 7 bases agree with TRBD2. The V segment lost 6 bases and the J segment 6 bases; nucleotides outside the gene matches: 5. CDR3 size: 11 residues. CDR1 and CDR2 (germline): DFQATT, SNEGSKA (reference sequence).

This clonotype was picked up a small number of times. The chain joins TRBV5-1 to TRBJ2-2; 7 nucleotides line up with TRBD1. Germline CDR1 SGHRS, CDR2 YFSETQ. This CDR3 is 14 amino acids long. V was pared by 4 bases and J by 6 bases, with 6 bases of the junction left unmatched. The CDR3, as DNA: TGCGCCAGCAGCAGGGGACAGTTGGCCGGGGAGCTGTTTTTT. Translating gives CASSRGQLAGELFF.

This clonotype showed up just a few times. The rearrangement links TRBV20-1 to TRBJ1-6; 11 nucleotides line up with TRBD1. J was trimmed by 9 bases and V by 6 bases; bases with no gene match: 7. CDR1 and CDR2 (germline): DFQATT, SNEGSKA (reference sequence). The CDR3 has 14 amino acids. The CDR3: CSADWDRGVSPLHF. The CDR3 DNA is TGCAGTGCAGACTGGGACAGGGGGGTTTCACCCCTCCACTTT.

This clonotype was counted ten times or more. The CDR3 sequence is CSVVNRGHGEQYF. The CDR3 DNA follows: TGCAGCGTTGTAAATAGGGGGCATGGGGAGCAGTACTTC. The genes are TRBV29-1 and TRBJ2-7; 7 nucleotides match TRBD1. Germline CDR1 reads SQVTM; CDR2 reads ANQGSEA. This CDR3 contains 13 residues. The V and J ends lost 4 bases and 7 bases, in that order; junction bases with no gene match: 10.

This clonotype was counted at least ten times. The chain employs TRBV20-1 and TRBJ2-7; D not certain. The CDR3 has 13 amino acids. CDR1 DFQATT and CDR2 SNEGSKA come from the germline V gene (reference sequence). The V end lost 0 bases, the J end lost 2 bases, and 8 bases lay between the germline ends. CDR3 amino acids: CSARDGGAYEQYF. In DNA form, the CDR3 reads TGCAGTGCTAGAGATGGTGGAGCCTACGAGCAGTACTTC.

The rearrangement joins TRBV20-1 to TRBJ2-2, with a possible D match to TRBD2 (6 bases). V dropped 3 bases and J dropped 1 base, with 9 bases sitting between them. Looked up from germline, CDR1 is DFQATT and CDR2 is SNEGSKA (reference sequence). This CDR3 contains 14 residues. CDR3 protein: CSASRRENTGELFF. Written as DNA, the CDR3 is TGCAGTGCTAGTCGGCGGGAGAACACCGGGGAGCTGTTTTTT.